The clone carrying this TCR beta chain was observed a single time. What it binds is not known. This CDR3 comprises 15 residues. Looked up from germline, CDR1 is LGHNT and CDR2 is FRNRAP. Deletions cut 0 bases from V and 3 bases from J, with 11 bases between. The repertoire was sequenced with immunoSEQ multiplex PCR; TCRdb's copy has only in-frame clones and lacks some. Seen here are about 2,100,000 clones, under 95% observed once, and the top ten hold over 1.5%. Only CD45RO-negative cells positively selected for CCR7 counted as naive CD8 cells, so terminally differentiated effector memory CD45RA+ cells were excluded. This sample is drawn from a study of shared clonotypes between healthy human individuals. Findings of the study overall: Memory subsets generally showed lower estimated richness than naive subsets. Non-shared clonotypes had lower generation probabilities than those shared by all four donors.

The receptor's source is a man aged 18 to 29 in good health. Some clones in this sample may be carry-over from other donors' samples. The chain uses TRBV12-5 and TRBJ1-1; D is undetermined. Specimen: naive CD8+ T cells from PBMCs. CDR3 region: CASGLVLEGYTEAFF. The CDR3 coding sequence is TGTGCTAGTGGTTTGGTACTTGAAGGTTACACTGAAGCTTTCTTT. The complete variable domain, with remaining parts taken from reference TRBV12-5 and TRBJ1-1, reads DARVTQTPRHKVTEMGQEVTMRCQPILGHNTVFWYRQTMMQGLELLAYFRNRAPLDDSGMPKDRFSAEMPDATLATLKIQPSEPRDSAVYFCASGLVLEGYTEAFFGQGTRLTVV.